The subject of this entry is one TCR beta chain. Its antigen is unknown. The germline V gene encodes CDR1 SGHRS and CDR2 YFSETQ. V lost 4 bases and J lost 2; bases outside the gene matches: 7. This CDR3 region has 17 residues. PCR employed 60 Vbeta and 13 Jbeta primers. Produced via immunoSEQ multiplex PCR; TCRdb's table is partial and in-frame only. The specimen's table records fewer than 60,000 clones. The data originate from a study of cytomegalovirus exposure and HLA in healthy donors. Study-wide points: Rates of TCR association differed by HLA locus in a later analysis, with DRB1 highest and HLA-C lowest. Among TCR beta chains, those listed as cytomegalovirus-associated numbered 164.

The origin of this receptor is a woman aged 25 to 45 in good health and CMV-seropositive. The chain has TRBV5-1 and TRBJ2-3, with 13 bases matching TRBD2. Sequenced: PBMCs. CDR3 sequence: CASSPGLAGSLTDTQYF. The CDR3 bases are TGCGCCAGCAGCCCGGGACTAGCGGGGTCACTCACAGATACGCAGTATTTT.